Below, 20 T cell receptor beta chains from the same sample are listed, as sequenced in a study of Ad26.COV2.S vaccination and SARS-CoV-2 variants. Data came from immunoSEQ multiplex PCR; TCRdb stores just in-frame clones and leaves some out. The sample holds hundreds of thousands of clones, around nine tenths seen once. Treatment defined: some 20 received Ad26.COV2.S at low or high dose, single or two shots; roughly five received placebo; per-sample allocation not given. Repertoires come from day 63 after the first vaccine or placebo injection. The starting material was peripheral blood, obtained in a trial of Ad26.COV2.S vaccine versus placebo. These receptors were taken from a person between 18 and 59 years old who received the Ad26.COV2.S COVID-19 vaccine or a placebo.

The chain combines TRBV6-5 with TRBJ1-1, with 9 nucleotides matching TRBD1. This CDR3 comprises 14 residues. V was clipped by 6 bases and J by 1 base; unmatched bases: 3. Germline loops: CDR1 MNHEY, CDR2 SVGAGI. CDR3 amino acids: CASRGQGGNTEAFF. CDR3 bases: TGTGCCAGCAGGGGACAGGGAGGGAACACTGAAGCTTTCTTT.

This sequence joins TRBV6-4 and TRBJ2-1, with TRBD1 identical over 7 bases. The CDR3 is 13 amino acids. Per germline, CDR1 MRHNA and CDR2 SNTAGT. V was clipped by 6 bases and J by 10 bases; unmatched bases: 9. For the CDR3, the DNA is TGTGCCAGCAGACCCTCACAGGGGACGGAGCAGTTCTTC. Translated, it gives CASRPSQGTEQFF.

The chain combines TRBV6-1 with TRBJ1-5, with no clear D. The V and J ends lost 3 bases and 6 bases respectively, with 9 bases between them. Per the germline V gene, CDR1 is MNHNS and CDR2 is SASEGT. This CDR3 has 13 amino acids. CDR3 sequence (DNA): TGTGCCAGCAGTGAGTCAGTCGGTCAGCCCCAGCATTTT. It is translated as CASSESVGQPQHF.

The chain has TRBV7-9 and TRBJ1-2; D perhaps matches TRBD1 (6 bases). V dropped 1 base and J dropped 8 bases, with 17 bases sitting between them. CDR1 is SEHNR and CDR2 is FQNEAQ in the germline V gene (reference sequence). This CDR3 comprises 15 residues. The CDR3 reads CASSLGITTGTGYTF. DNA for the CDR3: TGTGCCAGCAGCTTAGGAATTACTACAGGGACAGGCTACACCTTC.

V and J are TRBV7-9 and TRBJ1-1, with a weak D call TRBD1 (5 bases). The CDR3 is 17 amino acids. Trimming removed 7 bases from V and 0 bases from J, with 21 bases in between. Per the germline V gene, CDR1 is SEHNR and CDR2 is FQNEAQ (reference sequence). The CDR3 here is CASTFPGTPDLNTEAFF. The CDR3 coding sequence is TGTGCCAGCACCTTTCCTGGGACTCCAGATTTGAACACTGAAGCTTTCTTT.

The CDR3 DNA reads TGTGCCAGTAGTGTACAGGGGGCCAGCAATCAGCCCCAGCATTTT. Residues: CASSVQGASNQPQHF. V and J are TRBV19 and TRBJ1-5; 9 nucleotides line up with TRBD1. The germline V gene has CDR1 LNHDA and CDR2 SQIVND (reference sequence). V lost 5 bases, J lost 1 base, and 3 bases stayed unmatched. The CDR3 loop spans 15 amino acids.

CDR3 residues: CASSQDAGVAKNIQYF. The CDR3 DNA reads TGCGCCAGCAGCCAAGACGCAGGGGTAGCCAAAAACATTCAGTACTTC. V and J are TRBV4-1 and TRBJ2-4; possible D gene TRBD1, 6 bases. Germline values: CDR1 MGHRA, CDR2 YSYEKL. V dropped 0 bases and J dropped 0 bases, with 9 bases sitting between them. CDR3 size: 16 residues.

This clone was picked up a small number of times. The gene calls are TRBV5-1 and TRBJ2-7; maybe TRBD2 (5 bases). Trimming pared 2 bases from V and 6 bases from J, leaving 18 bases between. This CDR3 has 15 amino acids. Germline V gene sequence: CDR1 SGHRS, CDR2 YFSETQ. For the CDR3, the DNA is TGCGCCAGCAGCTTAAGACACGAGTCTCGGGGCGAGCAGTACTTC. Its translation is CASSLRHESRGEQYF.

The J gene is TRBJ2-7, the V gene TRBV6-2 or TRBV6-3, with 10 bases identical to TRBD2. The CDR3 covers 16 residues. Germline V gene sequence: CDR1 MNHEY, CDR2 SVGEGT. V dropped 7 bases and J dropped 3; count of bases not matched to a gene: 12. The CDR3 spells CASTPVSGGAVYEQYF. CDR3 DNA: TGTGCCAGCACCCCAGTCAGCGGGGGGGCCGTCTACGAGCAGTACTTC.

This chain connects TRBV5-1 to TRBJ2-3; D unresolved. CDR1 and CDR2 (germline): SGHRS, YFSETQ. The CDR3 loop spans 15 amino acids. Trimming took 5 bases from V and 2 from J, leaving 15 bases between them. Here the CDR3 reads CASSYDGQFTDTQYF. In nucleotides, the CDR3 is TGCGCCAGCAGTTACGACGGGCAATTCACAGATACGCAGTATTTT.

This chain links TRBV7-3 with TRBJ2-1; D remains ambiguous. The germline gives CDR1 SGHTA, CDR2 FQGTGA. The CDR3 has 15 amino acids. V shed 6 bases and J shed 0 bases, with 12 bases lying between them. The CDR3 region is CASSPVQSSYNEQFF. DNA for the CDR3: TGTGCCAGCAGTCCAGTTCAGAGCTCCTACAATGAGCAGTTCTTC.

The chain has TRBV19 and TRBJ1-1; D perhaps matches TRBD1 (5 bases). This CDR3 spans 14 amino acids. The V end lost 3 bases, the J end lost 5 bases, and 13 bases lay between the germline ends. The germline CDR1 and CDR2 sequences are LNHDA and SQIVND (reference sequence). The CDR3 reads CASSIQGRGTEAFF. CDR3 nucleotides: TGTGCCAGTAGTATCCAGGGTCGAGGGACTGAAGCTTTCTTT.

The gene calls are TRBV18 and TRBJ1-1; D possibly corresponds to TRBD1 (5 bases). V lost 2 bases and J 5 bases, leaving 15 bases between the germline ends. The V gene's germline CDR1 is KGHSH and CDR2 LQKENI. The CDR3 contains 15 residues. CDR3: CASSPSDTKRTEAFF. The CDR3 DNA reads TGTGCCAGCTCACCATCGGACACCAAGAGAACTGAAGCTTTCTTT.

This clone was detected once. V gene TRBV7-9 combines with J gene TRBJ2-1, with 10 bases matching TRBD1. CDR1 and CDR2 (germline): SEHNR, FQNEAQ (reference sequence). J was trimmed by 3 bases and V by 0 bases; bases with no gene match: 5. CDR3 size: 17 residues. This chain's CDR3 is CASSLATGTGDYNEQFF. The CDR3 DNA is TGTGCCAGCAGCTTAGCCACCGGGACAGGGGACTACAATGAGCAGTTCTTC.

The chain combines TRBV14 with TRBJ2-1; TRBD1 matches at 7 bases. The V gene's germline CDR1 is SGHDN and CDR2 FVKESK. This CDR3 comprises 15 residues. V shed 0 bases and J 7 bases; nucleotides not matched to a gene: 6. The CDR3 DNA is TGTGCCAGCAGCCAAGACTGGCAGGGACAGAATGAGCAGTTCTTC. Translating it yields CASSQDWQGQNEQFF.

The chain employs TRBV9 and TRBJ2-1, with 7 bases matching TRBD1. The CDR3 has 16 amino acids. Losses at the gene ends were 0 bases for V and 4 bases for J; bases not matched to a gene: 7. Germline V gene lookup returns CDR1 SGDLS and CDR2 YYNGEE. The chain's CDR3 is CASSVAGQSTYNEQFF. CDR3 bases: TGTGCCAGCAGCGTAGCGGGACAGTCTACTTACAATGAGCAGTTCTTC. Complete variable domain (other parts from reference TRBV9 and TRBJ2-1): DSGVTQTPKHLITATGQRVTLRCSPRSGDLSVYWYQQSLDQGLQFLIQYYNGEERAKGNILERFSAQQFPDLHSELNLSSLELGDSALYFCASSVAGQSTYNEQFFGPGTRLTVL.

The chain combines TRBV3-1 (or the pseudogene TRBV3-2) with TRBJ1-3; 10 positions match TRBD1. V lost 3 bases and J lost 2; bases outside the gene matches: 10. This CDR3 has 18 amino acids. Germline lookup yields CDR1 LGHDT and CDR2 YNNKEL (reference sequence). The CDR3: CASSQKKTGTGAGNTIYF. Here the CDR3 DNA reads TGTGCCAGCAGCCAGAAAAAAACCGGGACAGGGGCTGGAAACACCATATATTTT.

The genes are TRBV24-1 and TRBJ2-1; D perhaps matches TRBD1 (5 bases). Trimming took 9 bases from V and 3 from J, leaving 11 bases between them. Per germline, CDR1 KGHDR and CDR2 SFDVKD. CDR3 length: 13 residues. The CDR3 region is CATERGNYNEQFF. CDR3 bases: TGTGCCACCGAAAGGGGTAACTACAATGAGCAGTTCTTC.

The chain uses TRBV5-1 and TRBJ2-7, with 9 bases matching TRBD1. The junction had 8 bases not matched to a gene; V was cut back by 4 bases and J by 6 bases. This CDR3 is 14 amino acids long. From germline, CDR1 is SGHRS and CDR2 YFSETQ. Here the CDR3 reads CASSLDRGGSEQYF. CDR3 in DNA: TGCGCCAGCAGCCTAGACAGGGGGGGTAGCGAGCAGTACTTC. The full variable domain, its missing parts supplied by reference TRBV5-1 and TRBJ2-7, is KAGVTQTPRYLIKTRGQQVTLSCSPISGHRSVSWYQQTPGQGLQFLFEYFSETQRNKGNFPGRFSGRQFSNSRSEMNVSTLELGDSALYLCASSLDRGGSEQYFGPGTRLTVT.

The chain has TRBV5-5 and TRBJ1-4; D remains ambiguous. V dropped 1 base and J dropped 4 bases, with 11 bases sitting between them. CDR1 SGHKS and CDR2 YYEKEE come from the germline V gene (reference sequence). The CDR3 consists of 15 residues. The DNA of the CDR3 is TGTGCCAGCAGCTTGCAGGACGGTGATAATGAAAAACTGTTTTTT. Translation gives CASSLQDGDNEKLFF.